The 20 T cell receptor beta chains given below trace back to one sample, sequenced in a study of blood T cells in healthy people across ages. The second PCR ran roughly 7 to 12 cycles with a sample-barcoded 5' primer and J-beta primers. TCRdb ran MiXCR on the 5' RACE reads and lists one entry per CDR3 protein. The repertoire consists of around 1,700,000 distinct CDR3 sequences, with roughly 28% occurring once and the leading ten covering about 8%. Specimen: blood. The receptor set was obtained from a woman in her 30s in good health.

The rearrangement uses TRBV9 and TRBJ1-3; D possibly corresponds to TRBD1 (6 bases). V dropped 2 bases and J dropped 0 bases, with 12 bases sitting between them. In germline, CDR1 is SGDLS, CDR2 YYNGEE. CDR3 length: 16 amino acids. The CDR3 spells CASSVGGGASGNTIYF. The CDR3 DNA sequence: TGTGCCAGCAGCGTCGGAGGGGGGGCCTCTGGAAACACCATATATTTT. The whole variable domain, remainder taken from reference TRBV9 and TRBJ1-3, is DSGVTQTPKHLITATGQRVTLRCSPRSGDLSVYWYQQSLDQGLQFLIQYYNGEERAKGNILERFSAQQFPDLHSELNLSSLELGDSALYFCASSVGGGASGNTIYFGEGSWLTVV.

This clonotype occurred a few times. One end of the junction does not line up with germline, which may come from a read error. The chain combines TRBV29-1 with TRBJ2-5, with D perhaps TRBD1 or TRBD2 (6 bases each). Germline V lookup: CDR1 SQVTM, CDR2 ANQGSEA. The CDR3 consists of 15 residues. CDR3 DNA sequence: TGCGGCGTTGAAGTTCGCAGGGGAGGTCGAGAGACCCAGTACTTC. Translated, it gives CGVEVRRGGRETQYF.

The table lists this clonotype with a few counts. The chain employs TRBV20-1 and TRBJ1-1; 7 bases are a match to TRBD1. The germline gives CDR1 DFQATT, CDR2 SNEGSKA (reference sequence). V trimming: 0 bases; J trimming: 3 bases; junction bases outside the gene matches: 1. CDR3 length: 13 residues. The CDR3: CSARDQGDTEAFF. The CDR3 DNA is TGCAGTGCTAGAGATCAGGGGGACACTGAAGCTTTCTTT.

This clonotype was detected only a few times. This may arise from a read error, as a much more abundant clone is one base away. The chain recombines TRBV29-1 with TRBJ2-4; no firm D call. Trimming took 7 bases from V and 13 from J, leaving 17 bases between them. There are 11 residues in the CDR3. Per the germline V gene, CDR1 is SQVTM and CDR2 is ANQGSEA. The CDR3 is CSAMSYNEQYF. CDR3 DNA sequence: TGCAGCGCAATGTCGTACAATGAGCAGTACTTC.

The rearrangement uses TRBV7-6 and TRBJ1-6; 8 bases fit TRBD1. Germline CDR1 SGHVS, CDR2 FNYEAQ. With 0 bases clipped from V and 7 bases from J, the junction kept 2 bases outside the gene matches. CDR3 length: 15 amino acids. The CDR3 here is CASSLARTGNSPLHF. CDR3 nucleotides: TGTGCCAGCAGCTTAGCGCGGACAGGGAATTCACCCCTCCACTTT.

The V call is TRBV7-9, the J call TRBJ2-5, with D perhaps being TRBD1 or TRBD2 (5 bases each). The CDR3 totals 15 residues. Germline CDR1 and CDR2: SEHNR and FQNEAQ (reference sequence). The V end lost 3 bases, the J end lost 3 bases, and 14 bases lay between the germline ends. In DNA form, the CDR3 reads TGTGCCAGCAGCTTTGTACTTGGGGGAAAAGAGACCCAGTACTTC. This encodes CASSFVLGGKETQYF.

This clonotype has ten or more counts. This chain uses TRBV5-1 with TRBJ1-2; D possibly corresponds to TRBD1 (5 bases). V lost 5 bases and J lost 6, with 14 bases in between. Germline V gene lookup returns CDR1 SGHRS and CDR2 YFSETQ. This CDR3 is built from 13 residues. Written as DNA, the CDR3 is TGCGCCAGCAGTCGTTTTGACAGAGATGGCTACACCTTC. As protein: CASSRFDRDGYTF.

In this sample, this clonotype turned up a few times. The V call is TRBV5-1, the J call TRBJ1-6, with D perhaps TRBD1 (6 bases). The germline CDR1 and CDR2 sequences are SGHRS and YFSETQ. This CDR3 has 14 amino acids. V was pared by 3 bases and J by 7 bases, with 11 bases between. CDR3 sequence reads: CASSWGTQNSPLHF. The CDR3 nucleotides read TGCGCCAGCAGCTGGGGGACACAGAATTCACCCCTCCACTTT.

There are many counts of this clonotype. The V and J genes are TRBV15 and TRBJ2-5, with D uncertain. Trimming stripped 0 bases from V and 6 bases from J, with 5 bases between. CDR3 length: 12 residues. Looked up from germline, CDR1 is LNHNV and CDR2 is YYDKDF (reference sequence). The CDR3 bases are TGTGCCACCAGCAGAGATAGAAAGACCCAGTACTTC. It encodes CATSRDRKTQYF.

V gene TRBV2 combines with J gene TRBJ2-2; 8 nucleotides agree with TRBD1. With 7 bases clipped from V and 0 bases from J, the junction kept 7 bases outside the gene matches. CDR1 and CDR2 (germline): SNHLY, FYNNEI. This CDR3 spans 16 amino acids. DNA of the CDR3: TGTGCCAGCAATCTCCGGGGACAGGCGAACACCGGGGAGCTGTTTTTT. Its translation: CASNLRGQANTGELFF. The full variable domain, with the rest looked up from reference TRBV2 and TRBJ2-2, is EPEVTQTPSHQVTQMGQEVILRCVPISNHLYFYWYRQILGQKVEFLVSFYNNEISEKSEIFDDQFSVERPDGSNFTLKIRSTKLEDSAMYFCASNLRGQANTGELFFGEGSRLTVL.

The DNA for the CDR3 is TGCAGTGCTAGAAATTCAGGAGCGGGGGGACGATCCTACAATGAGCAGTTCTTC. Encoded protein: CSARNSGAGGRSYNEQFF. The rearrangement uses TRBV20-1 and TRBJ2-1; TRBD2 matches 9 bases. Germline trimming cut 2 bases from V and 1 base from J; bases unmatched to any gene: 12. The germline gives CDR1 DFQATT, CDR2 SNEGSKA (reference sequence). The CDR3 totals 18 residues.

This clonotype was seen ten or more times. The rearrangement links TRBV6-6 to TRBJ2-5, with 8 bases that match TRBD1. CDR1 and CDR2 from the germline V gene are MNHNY and SVGAGI (reference sequence). V gave up 10 bases and J gave up 7 bases; unmatched junction bases: 5. The CDR3 is 11 amino acids. This chain's CDR3 is CATAGTGTQYF. CDR3 sequence (DNA): TGTGCCACCGCCGGGACAGGGACCCAGTACTTC.

V is TRBV6-6 and J is TRBJ2-2, with 8 bases fitting TRBD2. CDR1 is MNHNY, CDR2 SVGAGI, per germline (reference sequence). The CDR3 is made up of 15 amino acids. Trimming took 8 bases from V and 5 from J; bases not matched to a gene: 10. CDR3 in DNA: TGTGCCAGCCTCCGGGCGGGGGGTGAGACCGGGGAGCTGTTTTTT. It codes for CASLRAGGETGELFF.

The table lists this clonotype with a few counts. This rearrangement joins TRBV5-1 to TRBJ2-3; no clear D gene. Germline CDR1 SGHRS, CDR2 YFSETQ. There are 17 residues in the CDR3. Trimming removed 4 bases from V and 0 bases from J, with 18 bases in between. CDR3 nucleotide sequence: TGCGCCAGCAGCCCCCGGTCCGAGTTTTATAGCACAGATACGCAGTATTTT. Its translation is CASSPRSEFYSTDTQYF.

The rearrangement links TRBV27 to TRBJ1-1; D may be TRBD1 (5 bases). Trimming removed 8 bases at V and 2 bases at J, with 27 bases between. The germline gives CDR1 MNHEY, CDR2 SMNVEV (reference sequence). The CDR3 is 18 amino acids. In nucleotides, the CDR3 is TGTGCCAGCCATACTACCCGGTTTAGGCGTCAGGGAAACACTGAAGCTTTCTTT. It specifies CASHTTRFRRQGNTEAFF.

This clonotype appeared a single time. Since a much larger clone is just one base distant, this may be a read error. The chain employs TRBV12-3 or TRBV12-4 and TRBJ2-3; D remains ambiguous. The CDR3 sequence is 15 residues long. V dropped 4 bases and J dropped 14 bases, with 25 bases sitting between them. In nucleotides, the CDR3 is TGTGCCAGCAGTTCCCCTTCCACAACTAATGAAAAACTGTATTTT. Protein: CASSSPSTTNEKLYF.

This clonotype appeared a few times. The chain couples TRBV12-3 or TRBV12-4 to TRBJ2-1, with a possible D match to TRBD2 (6 bases). Trimming shortened V by 6 bases and J by 0 bases, and 15 bases separated the two germline ends. The CDR3 totals 16 residues. CDR3 nucleotides: TGTGCCAGCAGAGAGGGCGGGGATAGCTCCTACAATGAGCAGTTCTTC. As protein: CASREGGDSSYNEQFF.

A word on this clonotype: Given a much more abundant clone one base away, this may be a read error. The chain combines TRBV10-3 with TRBJ2-7, with D uncertain. Germline CDR1 and CDR2: ENHRY and SYGVKD. V was shortened by 6 bases and J by 2 bases, with 14 bases between the two germline ends. The CDR3 totals 14 residues. The CDR3 loop is CAIRSLEQTYEQYF. For the CDR3, the DNA is TGTGCCATCAGATCATTGGAACAGACCTACGAGCAGTACTTC.

At least ten counts were recorded for this clonotype. The chain carries TRBV18 and TRBJ2-1, with D perhaps TRBD2 (5 bases). Germline CDR1 reads KGHSH; CDR2 reads LQKENI. Trimming pared 3 bases from V and 7 bases from J, leaving 19 bases between. This CDR3 is 16 amino acids long. The CDR3 sequence: CASSPGRRNSGNEQFF. The CDR3 DNA is TGTGCCAGCTCACCTGGCAGGAGGAATTCTGGGAATGAGCAGTTCTTC.

On this clonotype: No conserved phenylalanine or tryptophan is present at the end of the CDR3, so a read error is the likely explanation. The V call is TRBV12-5, the J call TRBJ1-2; 8 bases match TRBD1. Germline assignment: CDR1 LGHNT and CDR2 FRNRAP. Losses at the gene ends were 6 bases for V and 8 bases for J; bases not matched to a gene: 17. The CDR3 runs to 16 residues. The CDR3 nucleotides are TGTGCTAGTGGCCCACCGGGGAGGACAGGGCCCTGGGGCTACACCTGC. The encoded protein is CASGPPGRTGPWGYTC.